Below, one T cell receptor beta chain is given with its context. The antigen is not known. This sample is drawn from a study of cytomegalovirus exposure and HLA in healthy donors. Study-wide findings and caveats: Fewer N-insertions than the 666-donor mean were reportedly shown by an Asian-associated ancestry cluster in a later analysis. In a later analysis, across HLA loci, associated TCR counts were highest for DRB1, lowest for HLA-C.

The study ran its PCR with 60 Vbeta and 13 Jbeta primers. Profiling relied on immunoSEQ multiplex PCR, and the TCRdb table lists in-frame clones only, not all of them. This sample's table reports under 40,000 clones. This TCR derives from a woman aged 40 to 50 in good health and CMV-seropositive. The sequenced sample consisted of PBMCs.

CDR3: CASSPRGTSVNNEQFF. The CDR3 DNA reads TGCGCCAGCAGCCCCCGCGGGACTAGCGTTAACAATGAGCAGTTCTTC. This chain joins TRBV4-3 and TRBJ2-1, with TRBD2 identical over 10 bases. CDR1 LGHNA and CDR2 YSLEER come from the germline V gene. The CDR3 spans 16 residues. With 4 bases clipped from V and 5 bases from J, the junction kept 8 bases outside the gene matches.